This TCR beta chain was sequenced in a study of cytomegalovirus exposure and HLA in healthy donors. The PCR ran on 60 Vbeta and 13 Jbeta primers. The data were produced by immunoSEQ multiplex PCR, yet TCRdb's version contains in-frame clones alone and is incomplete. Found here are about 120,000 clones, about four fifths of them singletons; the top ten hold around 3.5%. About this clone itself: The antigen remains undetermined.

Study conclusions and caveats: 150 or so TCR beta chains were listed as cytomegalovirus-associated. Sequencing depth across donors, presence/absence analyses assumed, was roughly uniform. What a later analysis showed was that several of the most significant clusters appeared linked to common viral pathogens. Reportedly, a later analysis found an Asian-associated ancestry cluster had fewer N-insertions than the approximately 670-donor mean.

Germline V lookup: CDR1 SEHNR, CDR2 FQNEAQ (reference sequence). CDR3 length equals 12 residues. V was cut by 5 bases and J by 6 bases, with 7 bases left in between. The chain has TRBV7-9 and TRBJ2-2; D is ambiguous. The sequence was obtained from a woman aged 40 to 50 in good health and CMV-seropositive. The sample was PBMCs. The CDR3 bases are TGTGCCAGCAGCATCATTTCCGGGGAGCTGTTTTTT. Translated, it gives CASSIISGELFF.